This is a list of T cell receptor beta chains from one sample in a study of technical replicates of blood from several donors. The method was immunoSEQ multiplex PCR; TCRdb's version includes in-frame clones alone and lacks a portion of them. Seen here are roughly 73,000 clones, roughly 93% observed once, and the top ten hold about 0.25%. The sequenced material came from T cells isolated from PBMCs. These receptors all come from a human donor in good health. The CDR3 runs from the conserved cysteine through the conserved F or W. A D gene is named only where the DNA matches it firmly. Rows may omit the clone size; those that give it use once, few, many or a size class.

v_gene: TRBV7-9
d_gene: TRBD1
len: 16
j_gene: TRBJ2-7
abundance: NA
CDR3nt: TGTGCCAGCAGCTACCGCCAGACAGGGGGCAGGAGTGAGCAGTACTTC
CDR3aa: CASSYRQTGGRSEQYF

v_gene: TRBV19
d_gene: NA
len: 15
j_gene: TRBJ2-7
abundance: NA
CDR3nt: TGTGCCAGTAGTCTCTCCTGGACAGTCTCCTACGAGCAGTACTTC
CDR3aa: CASSLSWTVSYEQYF

v_gene: TRBV28
d_gene: TRBD2
len: 15
j_gene: TRBJ2-1
abundance: NA
CDR3nt: TGTGCCAGCAGGACCCTAGCGGGGGGCTACAATGAGCAGTTCTTC
CDR3aa: CASRTLAGGYNEQFF

v_gene: TRBV6-1
d_gene: NA
len: 16
j_gene: TRBJ1-1
abundance: NA
CDR3nt: TGTGCCAGCAGTGAAGCGCCCTTCGGTGCGAACACTGAAGCTTTCTTT
CDR3aa: CASSEAPFGANTEAFF

v_gene: TRBV29-1
d_gene: NA
len: 14
j_gene: TRBJ2-3
abundance: NA
CDR3nt: TGCAGCGTTGAACCAACCGGAGGTACAGATACGCAGTATTTT
CDR3aa: CSVEPTGGTDTQYF

v_gene: TRBV5-4
d_gene: NA
len: 15
j_gene: TRBJ1-2
abundance: NA
CDR3nt: TGTGCCAGCAGCTTAGGACAGAGTGAGAACTATGGCTACACCTTC
CDR3aa: CASSLGQSENYGYTF

v_gene: TRBV28
d_gene: NA
len: 20
j_gene: TRBJ2-7
abundance: NA
CDR3nt: TGTGCCAGCAGTTTAGAGCCCTTATTGGGCAGAGAATTTTCTACAGGCGAGCAGTACTTC
CDR3aa: CASSLEPLLGREFSTGEQYF

v_gene: TRBV19
d_gene: TRBD2
len: 13
j_gene: TRBJ2-7
abundance: NA
CDR3nt: TGTGCCAGTAGCGGGGGGGCGCTCTACGAGCAGTACTTC
CDR3aa: CASSGGALYEQYF

v_gene: TRBV13
d_gene: TRBD1
len: 16
j_gene: TRBJ2-7
abundance: once
CDR3nt: TGTGCCAGCAGCCAATCCCTGGGGACAGGGTACTACGAGCAGTACTTC
CDR3aa: CASSQSLGTGYYEQYF

v_gene: TRBV5-5
d_gene: NA
len: 13
j_gene: TRBJ1-2
abundance: NA
CDR3nt: TGTGCCAGCAGCTTGACAGTTCTCTATGGCTACACCTTC
CDR3aa: CASSLTVLYGYTF

v_gene: TRBV5-1
d_gene: TRBD1
len: 17
j_gene: TRBJ1-1
abundance: NA
CDR3nt: TGCGCCAGCAGCTTGGGGGGGGGTCAGGGGGCGAACACTGAAGCTTTCTTT
CDR3aa: CASSLGGGQGANTEAFF

v_gene: TRBV6-6
d_gene: NA
len: 13
j_gene: TRBJ2-7
abundance: NA
CDR3nt: TGTGCCAGCAGCCTCGACAGGGGAGGGGAGCAGTACTTC
CDR3aa: CASSLDRGGEQYF

v_gene: TRBV18
d_gene: TRBD1
len: 15
j_gene: TRBJ1-2
abundance: NA
CDR3nt: TGTGCCAGCTCACCAAGGGACAGGGTTTACTATGGCTACACCTTC
CDR3aa: CASSPRDRVYYGYTF

v_gene: TRBV10-3
d_gene: NA
len: 12
j_gene: TRBJ1-1
abundance: NA
CDR3nt: TGTGCCATCAGTGACCAGAGGACTGAAGCTTTCTTT
CDR3aa: CAISDQRTEAFF

v_gene: TRBV28
d_gene: NA
len: 14
j_gene: TRBJ1-1
abundance: NA
CDR3nt: TGTGCCAGCAGTTATACAAGGGGTCGCGCTGAAGCTTTCTTT
CDR3aa: CASSYTRGRAEAFF

v_gene: TRBV9
d_gene: NA
len: 15
j_gene: TRBJ1-2
abundance: NA
CDR3nt: TGTGCCAGCAGCCCTGCAGGGGCTTTTTCCTATGGCTACACCTTC
CDR3aa: CASSPAGAFSYGYTF

v_gene: TRBV7-6
d_gene: NA
len: 16
j_gene: TRBJ2-3
abundance: NA
CDR3nt: TGTGCCAGCAGCTTAGGCTCTAGCGCCTCGACAGATACGCAGTATTTT
CDR3aa: CASSLGSSASTDTQYF

v_gene: TRBV5-1
d_gene: NA
len: 14
j_gene: TRBJ1-4
abundance: NA
CDR3nt: TGCGCCAGCAGCTTGTCGGGGACTAATGAAAAACTGTTTTTT
CDR3aa: CASSLSGTNEKLFF

v_gene: TRBV7-3
d_gene: TRBD1
len: 15
j_gene: TRBJ1-2
abundance: NA
CDR3nt: TGTGCCAGCAGCTTAAAACAGGGGGACTCCTATGGCTACACCTTC
CDR3aa: CASSLKQGDSYGYTF

v_gene: TRBV7-9
d_gene: NA
len: 14
j_gene: TRBJ1-4
abundance: NA
CDR3nt: TGTGCCAGCTCTAGGCCTGTAACTAATGAAAAACTGTTTTTT
CDR3aa: CASSRPVTNEKLFF

v_gene: TRBV6-1
d_gene: TRBD2
len: 16
j_gene: TRBJ2-1
abundance: NA
CDR3nt: TGTGCCAGCAGTGAAAACCCAGCGGGAGGTATCGATGAGCAGTTCTTC
CDR3aa: CASSENPAGGIDEQFF

v_gene: TRBV4-1
d_gene: NA
len: 11
j_gene: TRBJ1-2
abundance: NA
CDR3nt: TGCGCCAGCAGCCAAGATGGCGGCTACACCTTC
CDR3aa: CASSQDGGYTF

v_gene: TRBV28
d_gene: NA
len: 13
j_gene: TRBJ2-3
abundance: NA
CDR3nt: TGTGCCAGCAGTGCGGGTGTTACAGATACGCAGTATTTT
CDR3aa: CASSAGVTDTQYF

v_gene: TRBV2
d_gene: NA
len: 11
j_gene: TRBJ2-3
abundance: NA
CDR3nt: TGTGCCAGCAGTTACACAGATACGCAGTATTTT
CDR3aa: CASSYTDTQYF

v_gene: TRBV5-6
d_gene: TRBD1
len: 19
j_gene: TRBJ1-1
abundance: NA
CDR3nt: TGTGCCAGCAGCTTGGGACAGGGTTCATTCCCCCGCTTGAACACTGAAGCTTTCTTT
CDR3aa: CASSLGQGSFPRLNTEAFF

v_gene: TRBV6-5
d_gene: NA
len: 13
j_gene: TRBJ1-2
abundance: NA
CDR3nt: TGTGCCAGCAAACAGGCCTTGTTAGGTGGCTACACCTTC
CDR3aa: CASKQALLGGYTF

v_gene: TRBV7-8
d_gene: NA
len: 16
j_gene: TRBJ2-5
abundance: NA
CDR3nt: TGTGCCAGCAGCTTAGCTCTACTCGCGTCTCAAGAGACCCAGTACTTC
CDR3aa: CASSLALLASQETQYF

v_gene: TRBV5-4
d_gene: TRBD2
len: 16
j_gene: TRBJ2-7
abundance: NA
CDR3nt: TGTGCCAGCAGCCCTGACCTAACTAGCGGGGGCTACGAGCAGTACTTC
CDR3aa: CASSPDLTSGGYEQYF

v_gene: TRBV5-5
d_gene: NA
len: 16
j_gene: TRBJ2-7
abundance: NA
CDR3nt: TGTGCCAGCAGCTTGGAAGGGCCCCGGGGTATCTACGAGCAGTACTTC
CDR3aa: CASSLEGPRGIYEQYF

v_gene: TRBV27
d_gene: TRBD2
len: 14
j_gene: TRBJ2-1
abundance: NA
CDR3nt: TGTGCCAGCAGAGGGGGACTAGCGTTCAATGAGCAGTTCTTC
CDR3aa: CASRGGLAFNEQFF

v_gene: TRBV10-3
d_gene: NA
len: 11
j_gene: TRBJ1-1
abundance: few
CDR3nt: TGTGCCAGCTCCGGGACTCATGAAGCTTTCTTT
CDR3aa: CASSGTHEAFF

v_gene: TRBV28
d_gene: NA
len: 15
j_gene: TRBJ1-5
abundance: NA
CDR3nt: TGTGCCAGCAGTGAACCCCGGGGGAAGGATCAGCCCCAGCATTTT
CDR3aa: CASSEPRGKDQPQHF

v_gene: TRBV30
d_gene: NA
len: 12
j_gene: TRBJ1-3
abundance: NA
CDR3nt: TGTGCCTCCACTATCTCTGGAAACACCATATATTTT
CDR3aa: CASTISGNTIYF

v_gene: TRBV7-3
d_gene: NA
len: 13
j_gene: TRBJ1-3
abundance: NA
CDR3nt: TGTGCCAGCAGCCATTCCTCTGGAAACACCATATATTTT
CDR3aa: CASSHSSGNTIYF

v_gene: TRBV4-2
d_gene: NA
len: 15
j_gene: TRBJ2-5
abundance: NA
CDR3nt: TGTGCCAGCAGCCAAGATGGGGGGGCAGTGAAGACCCAGTACTTC
CDR3aa: CASSQDGGAVKTQYF

v_gene: TRBV2
d_gene: TRBD2
len: 17
j_gene: TRBJ2-7
abundance: NA
CDR3nt: TGTGCCAGCAGTTCGGTAGCGGGAGGGCCGGTCAGCTACGAGCAGTACTTC
CDR3aa: CASSSVAGGPVSYEQYF

v_gene: TRBV6-1
d_gene: NA
len: 11
j_gene: TRBJ1-1
abundance: NA
CDR3nt: TGTGCCAGCAAACAGGACACTGAAGCTTTCTTT
CDR3aa: CASKQDTEAFF

v_gene: TRBV4-1
d_gene: TRBD1
len: 16
j_gene: TRBJ1-2
abundance: NA
CDR3nt: TGCGCCAGCAGCCAACCTTCGGACAGGGCGCACTATGGCTACACCTTC
CDR3aa: CASSQPSDRAHYGYTF

v_gene: TRBV5-4
d_gene: TRBD1
len: 13
j_gene: TRBJ2-7
abundance: NA
CDR3nt: TGTGCCATGCAGGGGGCGCCGGACTACGAGCAGTACTTC
CDR3aa: CAMQGAPDYEQYF

v_gene: TRBV6-6
d_gene: TRBD1
len: 15
j_gene: TRBJ2-1
abundance: NA
CDR3nt: TGTGCCAGCAGGCCAGGGGGCGCCTGGAACAATGAGCAGTTCTTC
CDR3aa: CASRPGGAWNNEQFF

v_gene: TRBV7-9
d_gene: TRBD2
len: 15
j_gene: TRBJ2-7
abundance: NA
CDR3nt: TGTGCCAGCAGCCTCGCCGGGACTAACTCCTACGAGCAGTACTTC
CDR3aa: CASSLAGTNSYEQYF

v_gene: TRBV18
d_gene: TRBD2
len: 18
j_gene: TRBJ2-7
abundance: once
CDR3nt: TGTGCCAGCTCACCGGGGGGACTCACTAGCGGGAGAGTCTACGAGCAGTACTTC
CDR3aa: CASSPGGLTSGRVYEQYF

v_gene: TRBV2
d_gene: TRBD1
len: 13
j_gene: TRBJ1-1
abundance: NA
CDR3nt: TGTGCCAGCAGGGGGGACAGGAACACTGAAGCTTTCTTT
CDR3aa: CASRGDRNTEAFF

v_gene: TRBV5-1
d_gene: NA
len: 14
j_gene: TRBJ2-1
abundance: NA
CDR3nt: TGCGCCAGCAGCTTGTGGAGAGAAAAGGGGGAGCAGTTCTTC
CDR3aa: CASSLWREKGEQFF

v_gene: TRBV11-2
d_gene: TRBD2
len: 16
j_gene: TRBJ2-5
abundance: NA
CDR3nt: TGTGCCAGCAGAACCCCCGGGCGGGGGGGCAGGGAGACCCAGTACTTC
CDR3aa: CASRTPGRGGRETQYF